Listed below are T cell receptor beta chains from one sample, sequenced in a study of blood T cell repertoires in COVID-19. The method was immunoSEQ multiplex PCR; TCRdb's version includes in-frame clones alone and lacks a portion of them. Here the sample spans about 70,000 clones, roughly 85% being singletons. The specimen was peripheral blood. The receptors here all came from a woman aged 55-75 years with acute or convalescent COVID-19. The CDR3 runs from the conserved cysteine through the conserved F or W. The D gene is left open where the match is weak. Not all rows give a size; the values are once, few, many and, for expanded clones, a class.

j_call | v_call | cdr3_length | clone_size | d_call | cdr3_nt | cdr3_aa
TRBJ1-2 | TRBV28 | 16 | . | TRBD1 | TGTGCCAGCAGATACTCAGGGGGGCCAGCTAACTATGGCTACACCTTC | CASRYSGGPANYGYTF
TRBJ2-1 | TRBV19 | 12 | few | . | TGTGCCAGTAGTATACGGGGGAATGAGCAGTTCTTC | CASSIRGNEQFF
TRBJ1-1 | TRBV5-4 | 13 | few | . | TGTGCCAGCAGCTTGGCCATGGCCGGGGAAGCTTTCTTT | CASSLAMAGEAFF
TRBJ1-1 | TRBV19 | 12 | . | . | TGTGCCAGTTCCGACTGGAACACTGAAGCTTTCTTT | CASSDWNTEAFF
TRBJ1-6 | TRBV13 | 15 | . | TRBD1 | TGTGCCAGCAGCTTAAGGCAGGGGGTGGCGACACCCCTCCACTTT | CASSLRQGVATPLHF
TRBJ1-2 | TRBV18 | 12 | . | . | TGTGCCAGCTCACCCAAAGGGGGTGGCTACACCTTC | CASSPKGGGYTF
TRBJ2-1 | TRBV7-2 | 16 | . | . | TGTGCCAGCAGCTTACGACCTCAGCGATCCTACAATGAGCAGTTCTTC | CASSLRPQRSYNEQFF
TRBJ2-4 | TRBV13 | 15 | . | TRBD2 | TGTGCCAGCAGCTCTGGCGGGGGGGACTGGAACATTCAGTACTTC | CASSSGGGDWNIQYF
TRBJ1-5 | TRBV14 | 14 | . | TRBD1 | TGTGCCAGCAGCCAAGGACAGGGCAGTTCAGCCCAGCATTTT | CASSQGQGSSAQHF
TRBJ1-6 | TRBV19 | 16 | . | . | TGTGCCAGTAGTAAAAACAGGGCCGGGAATAATTCACCCCTCCACTTT | CASSKNRAGNNSPLHF
TRBJ2-1 | TRBV5-1 | 15 | . | . | TGCGCCAGCAGCTGGCGGGGGCCCAATTTGAATGAGCAGTTCTTC | CASSWRGPNLNEQFF
TRBJ2-3 | TRBV3-1/TRBV3-2 | 16 | . | TRBD2 | TGTGCCAGCAGCCCCTGGACTAGCGGGCTCACAGATACGCAGTATTTT | CASSPWTSGLTDTQYF
TRBJ1-5 | TRBV19 | 14 | once | . | TGTGCCAGTAAAGAAAGCGGATTCAATCAGCCCCAGCATTTT | CASKESGFNQPQHF
TRBJ1-2 | TRBV19 | 15 | . | TRBD1 | TGTGCCAGTAGTATGTCCGGGACAGGGAGTAACGGCTACACCTTC | CASSMSGTGSNGYTF
TRBJ2-2 | TRBV19 | 16 | . | TRBD2 | TGTGCCAGTAGTATTGTGACTAGCGGGAGCAACGGGGAGCTGTTTTTT | CASSIVTSGSNGELFF
TRBJ2-5 | TRBV27 | 15 | . | . | TGTGCCAGCAGTTTATCAACCTCGCGACCGGGGACCCAGTACTTC | CASSLSTSRPGTQYF
TRBJ1-5 | TRBV5-6 | 14 | few | TRBD1 | TGTGCCAGCAGCGCCCGGACAGGGAGGCAGCCCCAGCATTTT | CASSARTGRQPQHF
TRBJ1-2 | TRBV30 | 13 | . | TRBD1 | TGTGCCTGGAGTCCACAGGGGAACTATGGCTACACCTTC | CAWSPQGNYGYTF
TRBJ2-1 | TRBV7-9 | 17 | . | TRBD2 | TGTGCCAGCTTCCCTTCTCGACTAGCGGCCCCACCCAATGAGCAGTTCTTC | CASFPSRLAAPPNEQFF
TRBJ1-5 | TRBV18 | 15 | . | TRBD1 | TGTGCCAGCTCCCTAGGGGACAGTCTCAATCAGCCCCAGCATTTT | CASSLGDSLNQPQHF
TRBJ2-1 | TRBV5-1 | 16 | . | TRBD2 | TGCGCCAGCAGTATTGGGGGAGCGGGAGGCCACAATGAGCAGTTCTTC | CASSIGGAGGHNEQFF
TRBJ2-5 | TRBV18 | 15 | few | . | TGTGCCAGCTCACCACGTGACGGGGGTTATGAGACCCAGTACTTC | CASSPRDGGYETQYF
TRBJ1-5 | TRBV2 | 15 | few | TRBD1 | TGTGCCAGCAGGGCCGGGACAGGGTCCCTTCAGCCCCAGCATTTT | CASRAGTGSLQPQHF